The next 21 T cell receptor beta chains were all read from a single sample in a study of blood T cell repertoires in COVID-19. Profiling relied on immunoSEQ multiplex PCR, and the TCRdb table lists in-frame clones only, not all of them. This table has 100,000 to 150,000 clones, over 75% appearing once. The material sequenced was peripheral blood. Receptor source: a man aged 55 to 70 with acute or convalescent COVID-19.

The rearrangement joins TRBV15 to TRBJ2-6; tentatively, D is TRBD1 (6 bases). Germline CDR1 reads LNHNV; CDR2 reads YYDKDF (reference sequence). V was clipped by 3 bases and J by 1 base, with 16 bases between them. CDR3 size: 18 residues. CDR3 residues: CATSRGTPALSGANVLTF. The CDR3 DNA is TGTGCCACCAGCAGGGGGACACCCGCCCTTTCTGGGGCCAACGTCCTGACTTTC.

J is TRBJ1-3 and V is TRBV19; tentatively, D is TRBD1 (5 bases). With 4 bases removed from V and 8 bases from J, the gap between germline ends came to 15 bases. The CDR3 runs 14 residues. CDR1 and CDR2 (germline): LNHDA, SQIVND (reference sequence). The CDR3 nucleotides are TGTGCCAGTAGTAAGACAGCACAAGCTCACACCATATATTTT. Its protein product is CASSKTAQAHTIYF.

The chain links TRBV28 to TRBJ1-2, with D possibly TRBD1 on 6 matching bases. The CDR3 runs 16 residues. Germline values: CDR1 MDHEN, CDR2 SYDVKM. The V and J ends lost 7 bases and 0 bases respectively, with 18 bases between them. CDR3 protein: CASTQGRGRANYGYTF. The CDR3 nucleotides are TGTGCCAGCACTCAGGGCAGGGGTCGAGCTAACTATGGCTACACCTTC.

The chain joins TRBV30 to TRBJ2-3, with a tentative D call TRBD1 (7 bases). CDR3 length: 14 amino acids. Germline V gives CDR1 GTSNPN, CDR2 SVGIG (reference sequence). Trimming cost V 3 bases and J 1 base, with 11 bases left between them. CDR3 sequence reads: CAWRPRGGTDTQYF. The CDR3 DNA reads TGTGCCTGGAGGCCCAGGGGGGGCACAGATACGCAGTATTTT.

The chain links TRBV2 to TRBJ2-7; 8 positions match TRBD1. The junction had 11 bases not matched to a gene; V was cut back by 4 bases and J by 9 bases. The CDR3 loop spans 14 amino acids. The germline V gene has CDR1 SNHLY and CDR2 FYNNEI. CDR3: CASSVTGARRGQYF. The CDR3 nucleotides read TGTGCCAGCAGTGTGACAGGGGCCCGGCGGGGGCAGTACTTC.

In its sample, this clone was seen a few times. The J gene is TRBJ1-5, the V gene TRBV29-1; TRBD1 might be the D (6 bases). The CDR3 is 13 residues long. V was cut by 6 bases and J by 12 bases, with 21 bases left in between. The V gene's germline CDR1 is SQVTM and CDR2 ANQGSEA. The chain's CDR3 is CSVAGGGGSDQHF. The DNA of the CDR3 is TGCAGCGTCGCCGGGGGCGGGGGGTCGGACCAGCATTTT.

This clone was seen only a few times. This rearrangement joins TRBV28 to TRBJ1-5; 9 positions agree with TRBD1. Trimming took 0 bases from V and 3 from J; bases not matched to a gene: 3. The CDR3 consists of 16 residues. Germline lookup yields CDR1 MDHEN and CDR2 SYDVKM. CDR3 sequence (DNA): TGTGCCAGCAGTTTATGGGGACAGGGATACAATCAGCCCCAGCATTTT. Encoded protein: CASSLWGQGYNQPQHF.

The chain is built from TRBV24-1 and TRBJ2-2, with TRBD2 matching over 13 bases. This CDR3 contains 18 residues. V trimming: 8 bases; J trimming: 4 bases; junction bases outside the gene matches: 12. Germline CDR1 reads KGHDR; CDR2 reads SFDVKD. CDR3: CATTDHGLAGVGTGELFF. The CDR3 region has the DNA TGTGCCACCACGGACCACGGACTAGCGGGAGTTGGCACCGGGGAGCTGTTTTTT.

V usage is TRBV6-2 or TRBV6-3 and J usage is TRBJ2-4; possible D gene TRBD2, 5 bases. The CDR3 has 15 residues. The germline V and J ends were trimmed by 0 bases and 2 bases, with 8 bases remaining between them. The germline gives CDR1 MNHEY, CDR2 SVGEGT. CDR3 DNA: TGTGCCAGCAGTTACTCGGCCGGGACCAAAAACATTCAGTACTTC. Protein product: CASSYSAGTKNIQYF.

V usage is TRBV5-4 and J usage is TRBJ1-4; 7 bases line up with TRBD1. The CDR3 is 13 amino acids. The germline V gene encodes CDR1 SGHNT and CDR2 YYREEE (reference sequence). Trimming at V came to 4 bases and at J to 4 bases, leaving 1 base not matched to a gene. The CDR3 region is CASSRDSNEKLFF. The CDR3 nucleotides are TGTGCCAGCAGCCGGGACAGTAATGAAAAACTGTTTTTT.

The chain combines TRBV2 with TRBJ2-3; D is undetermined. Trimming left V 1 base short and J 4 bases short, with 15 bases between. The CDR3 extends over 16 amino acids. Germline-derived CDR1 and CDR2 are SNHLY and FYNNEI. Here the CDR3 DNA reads TGTGCCAGCAGTGAAGAACGCGGCGCGAAGGCAGATACGCAGTATTTT. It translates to CASSEERGAKADTQYF.

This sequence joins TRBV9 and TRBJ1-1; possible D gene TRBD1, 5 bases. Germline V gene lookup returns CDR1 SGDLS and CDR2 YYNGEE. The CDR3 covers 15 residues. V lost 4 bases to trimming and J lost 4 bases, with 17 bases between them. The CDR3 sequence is CASSPWVTGGTEAFF. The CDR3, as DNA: TGTGCCAGCAGCCCCTGGGTCACGGGGGGCACTGAAGCTTTCTTT.

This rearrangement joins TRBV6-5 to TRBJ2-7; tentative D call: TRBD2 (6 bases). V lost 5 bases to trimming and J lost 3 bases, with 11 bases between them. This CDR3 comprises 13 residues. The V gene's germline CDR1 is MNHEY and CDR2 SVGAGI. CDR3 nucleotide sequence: TGTGCCAGCAGTACTAGCCCCGACTACGAGCAGTACTTC. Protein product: CASSTSPDYEQYF.

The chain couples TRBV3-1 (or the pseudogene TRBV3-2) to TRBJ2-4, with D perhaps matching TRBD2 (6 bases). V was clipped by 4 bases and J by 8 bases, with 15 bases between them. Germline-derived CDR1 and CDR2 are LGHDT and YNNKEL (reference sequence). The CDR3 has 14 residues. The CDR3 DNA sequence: TGTGCCAGCAGCCGGATCCCGGGGGAGTACATTCAGTACTTC. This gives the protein CASSRIPGEYIQYF.

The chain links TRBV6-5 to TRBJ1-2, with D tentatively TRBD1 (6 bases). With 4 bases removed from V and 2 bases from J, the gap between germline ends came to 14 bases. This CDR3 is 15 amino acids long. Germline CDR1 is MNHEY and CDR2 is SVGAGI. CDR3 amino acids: CASSWGPGMNYGYTF. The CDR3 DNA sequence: TGTGCCAGCAGTTGGGGGCCAGGCATGAACTATGGCTACACCTTC.

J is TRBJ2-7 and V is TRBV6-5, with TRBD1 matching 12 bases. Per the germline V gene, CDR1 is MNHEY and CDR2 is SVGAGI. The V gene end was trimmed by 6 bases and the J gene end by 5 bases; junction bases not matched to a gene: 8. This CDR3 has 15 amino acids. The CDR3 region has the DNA TGTGCCAGCAGGGATAAGGGGACAGGGGGCGACGAGCAGTACTTC. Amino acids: CASRDKGTGGDEQYF.

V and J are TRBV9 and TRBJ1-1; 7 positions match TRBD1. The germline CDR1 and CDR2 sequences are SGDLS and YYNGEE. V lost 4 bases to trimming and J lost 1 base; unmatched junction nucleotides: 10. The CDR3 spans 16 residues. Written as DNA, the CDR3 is TGTGCCAGCAGCCCGAGAACAGGGGTCCCGAACACTGAAGCTTTCTTT. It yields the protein CASSPRTGVPNTEAFF.

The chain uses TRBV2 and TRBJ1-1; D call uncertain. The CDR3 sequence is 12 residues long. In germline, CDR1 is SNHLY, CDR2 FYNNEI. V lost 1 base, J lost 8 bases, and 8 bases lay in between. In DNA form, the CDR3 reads TGTGCCAGCAGTGAAGATGGAGGCGAAGCTTTCTTT. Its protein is CASSEDGGEAFF.

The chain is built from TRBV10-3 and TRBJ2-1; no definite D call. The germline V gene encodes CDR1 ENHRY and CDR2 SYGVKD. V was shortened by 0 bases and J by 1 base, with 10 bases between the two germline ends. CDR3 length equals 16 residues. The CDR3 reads CAISESRLVSYNEQFF. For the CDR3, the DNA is TGTGCCATCAGTGAGTCGAGGCTAGTTTCCTACAATGAGCAGTTCTTC.

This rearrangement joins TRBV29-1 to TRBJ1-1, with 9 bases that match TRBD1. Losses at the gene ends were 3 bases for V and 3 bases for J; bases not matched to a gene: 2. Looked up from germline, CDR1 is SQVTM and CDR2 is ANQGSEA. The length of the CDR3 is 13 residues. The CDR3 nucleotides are TGCAGCGTTGAGGGGACAGGGTACACTGAAGCTTTCTTT. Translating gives CSVEGTGYTEAFF.

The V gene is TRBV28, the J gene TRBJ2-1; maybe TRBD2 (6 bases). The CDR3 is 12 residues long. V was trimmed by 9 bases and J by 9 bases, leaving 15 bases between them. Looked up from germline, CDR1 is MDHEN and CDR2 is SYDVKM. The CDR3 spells CASRWSGSEQFF. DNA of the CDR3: TGTGCCAGTCGATGGTCCGGGAGTGAGCAGTTCTTC.